Below are 29 T cell receptor beta chains sequenced from a single sample in a study of cytomegalovirus exposure and HLA in healthy donors. The PCR ran on 60 Vbeta and 13 Jbeta primers. Data came from immunoSEQ multiplex PCR; TCRdb stores just in-frame clones and leaves some out. The repertoire holds 150,000 or so clones, with around 72% as singletons. The material sequenced was PBMCs. The source is a man aged 18 to 35 in good health and CMV-seropositive.

The rearrangement joins TRBV6-5 to TRBJ2-7, with TRBD1 identical over 9 bases. Per the germline V gene, CDR1 is MNHEY and CDR2 is SVGAGI. This CDR3 is 15 amino acids long. Trimming removed 6 bases from V and 5 bases from J; junction bases left unmatched: 11. CDR3 nucleotides: TGTGCCAGCAGGCCTTCGGGACAGGGTACCCACGAGCAGTACTTC. The encoded protein is CASRPSGQGTHEQYF.

This chain links TRBV6-6 with TRBJ2-7; TRBD1 agrees at 9 bases. The CDR3 has 14 residues. Germline values: CDR1 MNHNY, CDR2 SVGAGI (reference sequence). V shed 6 bases and J 2 bases; nucleotides not matched to a gene: 5. CDR3 sequence reads: CASRHRGQTYEQYF. CDR3 in DNA: TGTGCCAGCAGACACAGGGGGCAAACCTACGAGCAGTACTTC.

In this sample, this clone turned up a few times. The V call is TRBV6-5, the J call TRBJ2-7; D possibly corresponds to TRBD2 (5 bases). There are 14 residues in the CDR3. V lost 0 bases, J lost 4 bases, and 10 bases lay in between. CDR1 is MNHEY, CDR2 SVGAGI, per germline. CDR3 sequence (DNA): TGTGCCAGCAGTTACTCTTGGAGGAGGTACGAGCAGTACTTC. Amino acid sequence: CASSYSWRRYEQYF.

The J gene is TRBJ1-6, the V gene TRBV6-6; no definite D call. This CDR3 contains 13 residues. Deletions cut 2 bases from V and 10 bases from J, with 9 bases between. Germline lookup yields CDR1 MNHNY and CDR2 SVGAGI (reference sequence). The CDR3 sequence: CASSYEAPSPLHF. The CDR3 DNA sequence: TGTGCCAGCAGTTACGAAGCGCCCTCACCCCTCCACTTT.

This clone is labeled as large. V and J are TRBV14 and TRBJ1-2; no reliable D call. The CDR3 has 13 residues. V was shortened by 0 bases and J by 4 bases, with 6 bases between the two germline ends. Germline CDR1 reads SGHDN; CDR2 reads FVKESK. Written as DNA, the CDR3 is TGTGCCAGCAGCCAAGACAGATTCTATGGCTACACCTTC. Its translation is CASSQDRFYGYTF.

CDR3: CASSWGPTGDFDYGYTF. The CDR3 bases are TGTGCCAGCAGCTGGGGACCCACCGGGGACTTTGACTATGGCTACACCTTC. V is TRBV13 and J is TRBJ1-2, with D maybe TRBD1 (5 bases). Deletions cut 4 bases from V and 3 bases from J, with 21 bases between. CDR3 length: 17 amino acids. Germline loops: CDR1 PRHDT, CDR2 FYEKMQ (reference sequence).

This clone was counted a few times. V and J are TRBV13 and TRBJ1-1, with 9 positions matching TRBD1. J was trimmed by 6 bases and V by 3 bases; bases with no gene match: 5. Germline lookup yields CDR1 PRHDT and CDR2 FYEKMQ (reference sequence). CDR3 length: 14 amino acids. The CDR3 region is CASSFRDRAPEAFF. The CDR3 DNA sequence: TGTGCCAGCAGCTTCCGGGACAGGGCTCCTGAAGCTTTCTTT.

The chain recombines TRBV4-2 with TRBJ1-3; D is ambiguous. V gave up 4 bases and J gave up 2 bases, with 15 bases separating them. Germline V gene data show CDR1 as LGHNA and CDR2 as YNFKEQ. The CDR3 loop spans 16 amino acids. CDR3: CASSRAGRVPGNTIYF. CDR3 nucleotides: TGTGCCAGCAGCCGAGCCGGGAGGGTTCCTGGAAACACCATATATTTT.

This clone showed up just once. The chain recombines TRBV25-1 with TRBJ2-2, with TRBD1 identical over 9 bases. CDR3 length: 17 residues. V was clipped by 3 bases and J by 5 bases; unmatched bases: 10. CDR1 and CDR2 from the germline V gene are MGHDK and SYGVNS. As DNA, the CDR3 is TGTGCCAGCAGTGACCCGACCGGGACAGGGAGGACCGGGGAGCTGTTTTTT. Protein sequence: CASSDPTGTGRTGELFF.

The J gene is TRBJ1-2, the V gene TRBV27, with D maybe TRBD1 (5 bases). Trimming removed 6 bases at V and 5 bases at J, with 22 bases between. This CDR3 has 16 residues. Germline V gene lookup returns CDR1 MNHEY and CDR2 SMNVEV (reference sequence). CDR3 nucleotides: TGTGCCAGCAGAAGCGGTTCTGGGAATCGGGGGTATGGCTACACCTTC. It encodes CASRSGSGNRGYGYTF.

The V call is TRBV7-9, the J call TRBJ2-5, with 9 bases that match TRBD2. The CDR3 totals 16 residues. V gave up 3 bases and J gave up 4 bases; unmatched junction bases: 9. CDR1 and CDR2 (germline): SEHNR, FQNEAQ (reference sequence). CDR3 DNA sequence: TGTGCCAGCAGCTTTACTAGCGGGTTCTACTTAGAGACCCAGTACTTC. Amino acid sequence: CASSFTSGFYLETQYF.

The chain uses TRBV18 and TRBJ1-1; possibly TRBD1 for D (5 bases). The CDR3 is 13 amino acids. V was trimmed by 6 bases and J by 3 bases, leaving 11 bases between them. Germline CDR1 KGHSH, CDR2 LQKENI. CDR3 coding DNA: TGTGCCAGCTCTACCAGGGATGACACTGAAGCTTTCTTT. Amino acid sequence: CASSTRDDTEAFF.

The rearrangement joins TRBV9 to TRBJ1-1; 7 bases align to TRBD1. This CDR3 has 15 residues. Unmatched junction bases numbered 10, after V lost 4 bases and J lost 4 bases. Germline lookup yields CDR1 SGDLS and CDR2 YYNGEE. The CDR3, as DNA: TGTGCCAGCAGCTCCCAGACAGGGTGGGGCACTGAAGCTTTCTTT. Translating gives CASSSQTGWGTEAFF.

The chain employs TRBV28 and TRBJ2-3; D possibly corresponds to TRBD2 (5 bases). The CDR3 loop spans 15 amino acids. V was cut by 3 bases and J by 1 base, with 11 bases left in between. The germline V gene encodes CDR1 MDHEN and CDR2 SYDVKM. This CDR3 is CASSFSGWGTDTQYF. CDR3 bases: TGTGCCAGCAGTTTTTCGGGGTGGGGCACAGATACGCAGTATTTT.

V usage is TRBV6-5 and J usage is TRBJ1-3; the D gene is possibly TRBD1 (6 bases). The CDR3 is 15 amino acids. V lost 4 bases and J lost 0, with 10 bases in between. The germline V gene encodes CDR1 MNHEY and CDR2 SVGAGI. CDR3 protein: CASSSRTVSGNTIYF. DNA of the CDR3: TGTGCCAGCAGTTCTAGGACAGTCTCTGGAAACACCATATATTTT.

The rearrangement uses TRBV2 and TRBJ1-3; 9 bases match TRBD1. V lost 7 bases and J lost 0; bases outside the gene matches: 7. Per the germline V gene, CDR1 is SNHLY and CDR2 is FYNNEI. The CDR3 covers 16 residues. The CDR3 is CASIRDRASSGNTIYF. CDR3 nucleotides: TGTGCCAGCATCAGGGACAGGGCTAGCTCTGGAAACACCATATATTTT.

The sample holds a few counts of this clone. Relative to the germline gene, one junction end is altered; a read error may explain this. The genes are TRBV7-9 and TRBJ1-1; D unresolved. CDR3 size: 12 residues. CDR1 is SEHNR and CDR2 is FQNEAQ in the germline V gene (reference sequence). The CDR3 is CSSSLSLSEAFF. The CDR3 DNA is TGTTCCAGCAGCTTAAGCCTCTCTGAAGCTTTCTTT. The full variable domain, rest sourced from reference TRBV7-9 and TRBJ1-1, is DTGVSQNPRHKITKRGQNVTFRCDPISEHNRLYWYRQTLGQGPEFLTYFQNEAQLEKSRLLSDRFSAERPKGSFSTLEIQRTEQGDSAMYLCSSSLSLSEAFFGQGTRLTVV.

This chain connects TRBV6-6 to TRBJ2-1; 10 bases map to TRBD1. This CDR3 has 16 amino acids. Germline-derived CDR1 and CDR2 are MNHNY and SVGAGI (reference sequence). V shed 5 bases and J 7 bases; nucleotides not matched to a gene: 11. The CDR3 loop reads CASSRSGTGAPNEQFF. The CDR3 DNA reads TGTGCCAGCAGTCGCTCCGGGACAGGGGCACCAAATGAGCAGTTCTTC.

This clone appeared a single time. This chain uses TRBV27 with TRBJ2-7; a weak D match, TRBD1 (6 bases). V was clipped by 6 bases and J by 4 bases, with 19 bases between them. From germline, CDR1 is MNHEY and CDR2 SMNVEV (reference sequence). The CDR3 covers 15 residues. CDR3 bases: TGTGCCAGCAGCCTTCTTACAGGGCCAATTTACGAGCAGTACTTC. Encoded protein: CASSLLTGPIYEQYF.

In this sample, this clone turned up a few times. The chain joins TRBV6-4 to TRBJ2-1; 10 bases fit TRBD2. Germline V CDR1 and CDR2: MRHNA, SNTAGT. CDR3 length: 16 residues. V dropped 2 bases and J dropped 4; count of bases not matched to a gene: 5. In DNA, the CDR3 is TGTGCCAGCAGTGACGGGCTAGCGGGGGATTACAATGAGCAGTTCTTC. Encoded protein: CASSDGLAGDYNEQFF.

V is TRBV27 and J is TRBJ1-6, with TRBD1 identical over 11 bases. The V segment lost 5 bases and the J segment 6 bases; nucleotides outside the gene matches: 9. CDR1 and CDR2 from the germline V gene are MNHEY and SMNVEV (reference sequence). The CDR3 loop spans 17 amino acids. The CDR3 reads CASSRRTGGASNSPLHF. CDR3 DNA sequence: TGTGCCAGCAGTCGACGGACAGGGGGCGCGAGTAATTCACCCCTCCACTTT.

The chain uses TRBV30 and TRBJ2-2; D may be TRBD1 (6 bases). The V and J ends lost 4 bases and 1 base respectively, with 10 bases between them. Germline V lookup: CDR1 GTSNPN, CDR2 SVGIG (reference sequence). This CDR3 spans 14 amino acids. CDR3 in DNA: TGTGCCTGGACTACGACAGGGAACACCGGGGAGCTGTTTTTT. Translated: CAWTTTGNTGELFF.

This chain uses TRBV30 with TRBJ2-1, with D possibly being TRBD1 (6 bases). Germline V gives CDR1 GTSNPN, CDR2 SVGIG (reference sequence). CDR3 size: 11 residues. The V and J ends lost 6 bases and 8 bases respectively, with 11 bases between them. The CDR3 here is CACTGLHEQFF. The CDR3, as DNA: TGTGCCTGCACAGGGCTCCATGAGCAGTTCTTC. Complete variable domain (other parts from reference TRBV30 and TRBJ2-1): SQTIHQWPATLVQPVGSPLSLECTVEGTSNPNLYWYRQAAGRGLQLLFYSVGIGQISSEVPQNLSASRPQDRQFILSSKKLLLSDSGFYLCACTGLHEQFFGPGTRLTVL.

The chain employs TRBV7-9 and TRBJ2-3, with TRBD2 identical over 11 bases. This CDR3 is built from 16 residues. Unmatched junction bases numbered 4, after V lost 3 bases and J lost 2 bases. Germline CDR1 is SEHNR and CDR2 is FQNEAQ (reference sequence). CDR3 DNA: TGTGCCAGCAGCTTCCTGACTAGCGGGAACACAGATACGCAGTATTTT. Amino acids: CASSFLTSGNTDTQYF.

This chain links TRBV5-1 with TRBJ2-2; TRBD2 is a possible D gene (5 bases). This CDR3 has 15 amino acids. V lost 0 bases to trimming and J lost 3 bases, with 9 bases between them. The germline gives CDR1 SGHRS, CDR2 YFSETQ. Written as DNA, the CDR3 is TGCGCCAGCAGCTTGGCGGGGTCTTACACCGGGGAGCTGTTTTTT. Its translation: CASSLAGSYTGELFF.

This clone appeared a few times. The chain employs TRBV7-9 and TRBJ2-2; D not resolved. Trimming removed 0 bases at V and 7 bases at J, with 9 bases between. This CDR3 is built from 14 residues. Germline lookup yields CDR1 SEHNR and CDR2 FQNEAQ (reference sequence). CDR3 sequence: CASSLAEPSGELFF. DNA for the CDR3: TGTGCCAGCAGCTTAGCGGAACCTAGCGGGGAGCTGTTTTTT.

The V gene is TRBV27, the J gene TRBJ2-3, with a weak D call TRBD2 (6 bases). CDR1 MNHEY and CDR2 SMNVEV come from the germline V gene (reference sequence). The CDR3 runs to 13 residues. Trimming shortened V by 10 bases and J by 6 bases, and 17 bases separated the two germline ends. CDR3 loop: CATGGGPRDTQYF. CDR3 in DNA: TGTGCCACTGGGGGAGGACCCCGGGATACGCAGTATTTT.

The chain recombines TRBV9 with TRBJ1-3; maybe TRBD1 (5 bases). CDR1 is SGDLS and CDR2 is YYNGEE in the germline V gene. This CDR3 is 15 amino acids long. V lost 0 bases to trimming and J lost 2 bases, with 9 bases between them. The CDR3 nucleotides are TGTGCCAGCAGCGTAGATCTAGGGGCTGGAAACACCATATATTTT. Translating it yields CASSVDLGAGNTIYF.

The V and J genes are TRBV11-2 and TRBJ1-1, with D maybe TRBD1 (5 bases). Deletions cut 2 bases from V and 0 bases from J, with 10 bases between. The CDR3 sequence is 15 residues long. Germline lookup yields CDR1 SGHAT and CDR2 FQNNGV. DNA of the CDR3: TGTGCCAGCAGCTTATTAGGCAGGGTGAACACTGAAGCTTTCTTT. Its translation is CASSLLGRVNTEAFF.